The 2 T cell receptor beta chains given below trace back to one sample, sequenced in a study of T cell repertoires in aging, cancer and after chemotherapy. A mixed TRB-A/B primer pool amplified rearranged TRB by multiplex touch-down PCR. TCRdb re-called the multiplex PCR reads with MiXCR, one entry per CDR3 protein. The sample lists about 3,000 distinct CDR3 sequences, approximately 42% occurring once. TCR beta rearrangements were amplified from peripheral blood genomic DNA. Sequenced: blood. The receptors come from a human donor with a blood cancer.

The V call is TRBV6-5, the J call TRBJ1-2, with 9 bases identical to TRBD1. This CDR3 spans 15 amino acids. Trimming at V came to 2 bases and at J to 4 bases, leaving 5 bases not matched to a gene. The germline gives CDR1 MNHEY, CDR2 SVGAGI. CDR3 protein: CASSYGGQGGYGYTF. In DNA form, the CDR3 reads TGTGCCAGCAGTTACGGGGGACAGGGTGGCTATGGCTACACCTTC.

This clonotype has a single count. J is TRBJ2-2 and V is TRBV6-5; D remains unclear. The CDR3 loop spans 13 amino acids. Germline assignment: CDR1 MNHEY and CDR2 SVGAGI. Trimming removed 10 bases from V and 3 bases from J, with 12 bases in between. The CDR3 sequence: CATYARDTGELFF. As DNA, the CDR3 is TGTGCCACCTACGCCCGGGACACCGGGGAGCTGTTTTTT.